One and the same sample provided the 12 T cell receptor beta chains below, sequenced in a study of blood T cells in healthy people across ages. For the second PCR, which ran for about 6 to 11 cycles, a sample-barcoded 5' primer and a J-beta primer mix were used. TCRdb re-called the 5' RACE reads with MiXCR, one entry per CDR3 protein. Of about 1.4 million distinct CDR3 sequences listed, 45% to 70% were seen once; the top ten hold 6.5% to 8.5%. Material: blood. The receptors derive from a man between 18 and 35 years old in good health.

CDR3 sequence reads: CASGVDRGVSYEQYF. CDR3 DNA sequence: TGTGCCAGCGGTGTGGACAGGGGGGTCTCCTACGAGCAGTACTTC. The chain joins TRBV27 to TRBJ2-7; 10 bases are a match to TRBD1. CDR1 and CDR2 from the germline V gene are MNHEY and SMNVEV (reference sequence). V shed 8 bases and J 0 bases; nucleotides not matched to a gene: 7. The CDR3 length is 15 residues.

J is TRBJ2-4 and V is TRBV20-1; D might be TRBD1 (6 bases). Deletions cut 5 bases from V and 2 bases from J, with 10 bases between. The CDR3 sequence is 13 residues long. Germline V lookup: CDR1 DFQATT, CDR2 SNEGSKA (reference sequence). The CDR3 here is CSAVQGTKNIQYF. The CDR3 nucleotides are TGCAGTGCTGTACAGGGAACCAAAAACATTCAGTACTTC.

The table lists this clonotype with a few counts. J is TRBJ1-1 and V is TRBV12-3 or TRBV12-4; D gene unclear. V lost 3 bases, J lost 1 base, and 9 bases lay in between. This CDR3 is 14 amino acids long. CDR3 in amino acids: CASSFLGRNTEAFF. CDR3 nucleotides: TGTGCCAGCAGTTTCCTGGGAAGGAACACTGAAGCTTTCTTT.

This chain joins TRBV20-1 and TRBJ1-2; D is unresolved. The CDR3 has 11 residues. Between the trimmed V and J ends, which lost 6 bases and 5 bases, there was a span of 10 bases. CDR1 DFQATT and CDR2 SNEGSKA come from the germline V gene (reference sequence). CDR3 DNA: TGCAGTGCACCGCAGGAATATGGCTACACCTTC. This sequence encodes CSAPQEYGYTF.

The chain joins TRBV11-1 to TRBJ1-2; 8 bases align to TRBD1. CDR1 and CDR2 (germline): SGHAT, FQDESV (reference sequence). V lost 6 bases and J lost 8; bases outside the gene matches: 14. The CDR3 extends over 15 amino acids. Here the CDR3 reads CASRSYRQGIGGYTF. The DNA for the CDR3 is TGTGCCAGCAGAAGCTATCGACAGGGGATAGGAGGCTACACCTTC.

The V call is TRBV6-2 or TRBV6-3, the J call TRBJ2-7, with a weak D call TRBD2 (6 bases). Trimming took 5 bases from V and 2 from J, leaving 22 bases between them. CDR1 MNHEY and CDR2 SVGEGT come from the germline V gene. There are 17 residues in the CDR3. The CDR3 loop is CASSPRGTGRGTYEQYF. The CDR3 DNA reads TGTGCCAGCAGTCCGCGAGGTACGGGACGGGGGACCTACGAGCAGTACTTC.

This clonotype was counted only a few times. The V gene is TRBV7-6, the J gene TRBJ2-7; D possibly corresponds to TRBD1 (6 bases). The CDR3 has 14 residues. Germline V CDR1 and CDR2: SGHVS, FNYEAQ. Trimming shortened V by 5 bases and J by 1 base, and 12 bases separated the two germline ends. The CDR3 reads CASSADGQSYEQYF. As DNA, the CDR3 is TGTGCCAGCAGCGCCGACGGACAGTCCTACGAGCAGTACTTC.

CDR3: CASSFGRSSTDTQYF. The CDR3 nucleotides are TGTGCCAGCAGTTTCGGACGGTCTAGCACAGATACGCAGTATTTT. The chain links TRBV12-3 or TRBV12-4 to TRBJ2-3; D unresolved. The CDR3 runs to 15 residues. V dropped 3 bases and J dropped 0 bases, with 10 bases sitting between them.

This chain uses TRBV7-9 with TRBJ2-5, with TRBD2 identical over 10 bases. The germline V gene encodes CDR1 SEHNR and CDR2 FQNEAQ (reference sequence). V was clipped by 4 bases and J by 2 bases; unmatched bases: 4. There are 15 residues in the CDR3. The CDR3 sequence: CASSSASGRQETQYF. As DNA, the CDR3 is TGTGCCAGCAGCTCAGCTAGCGGGAGACAAGAGACCCAGTACTTC.

The chain couples TRBV7-9 to TRBJ2-3, with a tentative D call TRBD2 (6 bases). The V and J ends lost 1 base and 2 bases respectively, with 16 bases between them. The CDR3 extends over 17 amino acids. The germline V gene has CDR1 SEHNR and CDR2 FQNEAQ (reference sequence). Here the CDR3 reads CASSLGDPGGVTDTQYF. In nucleotides, the CDR3 is TGTGCCAGCAGCTTAGGGGATCCAGGAGGGGTCACAGATACGCAGTATTTT.

This clonotype was counted a few times. The V gene is TRBV4-3, the J gene TRBJ2-7; 7 bases align to TRBD2. Per the germline V gene, CDR1 is LGHNA and CDR2 is YSLEER. The CDR3 covers 15 residues. V shed 0 bases, J shed 2 bases, and the junction held 4 bases outside the gene matches. The CDR3 loop is CASSQEESGAYEQYF. The CDR3 coding sequence is TGCGCCAGCAGCCAAGAGGAAAGCGGGGCCTACGAGCAGTACTTC.

With regard to this clonotype: The junction differs from germline at one of its ends, possibly a read error. J is TRBJ2-7 and V is TRBV20-1, with 7 bases that match TRBD1. The germline V gene has CDR1 DFQATT and CDR2 SNEGSKA (reference sequence). The CDR3 covers 13 residues. The DNA of the CDR3 is TGCAGTGCTGCCCGGACAGGCGACTACGAGCAGGACTTC. Encoded protein: CSAARTGDYEQDF.